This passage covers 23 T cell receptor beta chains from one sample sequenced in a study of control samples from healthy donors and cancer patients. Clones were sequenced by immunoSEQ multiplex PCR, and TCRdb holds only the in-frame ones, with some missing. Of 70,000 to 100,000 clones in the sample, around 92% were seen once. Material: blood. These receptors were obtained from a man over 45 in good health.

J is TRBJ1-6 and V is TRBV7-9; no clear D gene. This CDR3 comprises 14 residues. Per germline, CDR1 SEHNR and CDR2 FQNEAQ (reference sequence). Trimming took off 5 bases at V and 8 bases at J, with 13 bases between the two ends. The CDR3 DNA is TGTGCCAGCAGCCCCCGACGGACCCATTCACCCCTCCACTTT. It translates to CASSPRRTHSPLHF.

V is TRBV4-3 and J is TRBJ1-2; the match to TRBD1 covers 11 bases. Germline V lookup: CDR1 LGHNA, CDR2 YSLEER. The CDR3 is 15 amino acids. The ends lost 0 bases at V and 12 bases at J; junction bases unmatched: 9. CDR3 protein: CASSQESGQGARNTF. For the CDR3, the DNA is TGCGCCAGCAGCCAAGAGTCAGGACAGGGGGCGCGTAACACCTTC.

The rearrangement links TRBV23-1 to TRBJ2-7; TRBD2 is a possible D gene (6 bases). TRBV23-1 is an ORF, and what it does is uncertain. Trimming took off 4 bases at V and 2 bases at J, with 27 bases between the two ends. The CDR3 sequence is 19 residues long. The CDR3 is CASSLLSGATRLVTYEQYF. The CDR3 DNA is TGCGCCAGCAGTCTACTCTCTGGAGCTACAAGACTAGTAACCTACGAGCAGTACTTC.

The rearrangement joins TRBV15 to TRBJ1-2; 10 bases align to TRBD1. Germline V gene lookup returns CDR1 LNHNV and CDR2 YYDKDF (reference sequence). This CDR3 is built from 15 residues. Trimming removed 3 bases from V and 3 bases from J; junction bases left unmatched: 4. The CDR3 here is CATSRRDRGDYGYTF. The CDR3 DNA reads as TGTGCCACCAGCAGGCGGGACAGGGGTGACTATGGCTACACCTTC.

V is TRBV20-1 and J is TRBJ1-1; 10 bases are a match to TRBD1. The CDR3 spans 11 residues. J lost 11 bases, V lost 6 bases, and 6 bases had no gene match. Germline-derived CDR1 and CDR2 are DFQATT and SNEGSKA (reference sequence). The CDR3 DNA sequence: TGCAGTGCCGCCCGGGACAGGGGTGCTTTCTTT. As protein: CSAARDRGAFF.

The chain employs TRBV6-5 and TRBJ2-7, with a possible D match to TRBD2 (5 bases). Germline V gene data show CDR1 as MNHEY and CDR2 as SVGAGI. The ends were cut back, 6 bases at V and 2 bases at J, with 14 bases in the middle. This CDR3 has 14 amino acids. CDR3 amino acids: CASRNPGNTYEQYF. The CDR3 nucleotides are TGTGCCAGCAGAAATCCCGGGAACACCTACGAGCAGTACTTC.

CDR3 sequence (DNA): TGCAGTGCTAGTTCGGGGTCTTTGGAAGCTTTCTTT. Translated: CSASSGSLEAFF. The chain carries TRBV20-1 and TRBJ1-1, with D uncertain. CDR3 length: 12 residues. V gave up 3 bases and J gave up 8 bases, with 13 bases separating them. Germline-derived CDR1 and CDR2 are DFQATT and SNEGSKA (reference sequence).

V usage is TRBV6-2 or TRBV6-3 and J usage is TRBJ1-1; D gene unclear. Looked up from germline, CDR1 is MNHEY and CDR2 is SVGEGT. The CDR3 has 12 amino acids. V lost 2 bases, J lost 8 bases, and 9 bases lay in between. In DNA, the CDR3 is TGTGCCAGCAGTTACGGAGGGTTCGAAGCTTTCTTT. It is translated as CASSYGGFEAFF.

CDR3 residues: CASSSTGNNYGYTF. The CDR3 DNA sequence: TGTGCCAGCAGTTCTACAGGGAATAACTATGGCTACACCTTC. The chain recombines TRBV6-6 with TRBJ1-2, with D perhaps TRBD1 (6 bases). This CDR3 is 14 amino acids long. The germline V gene encodes CDR1 MNHNY and CDR2 SVGAGI (reference sequence). The V end was cut by 4 bases, the J end by 1 base, with 10 bases between.

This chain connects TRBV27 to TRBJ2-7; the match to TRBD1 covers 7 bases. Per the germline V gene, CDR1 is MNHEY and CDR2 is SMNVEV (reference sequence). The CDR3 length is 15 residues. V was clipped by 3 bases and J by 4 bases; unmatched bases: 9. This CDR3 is CASSFQGQRGYEQYF. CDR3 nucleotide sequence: TGTGCCAGCAGTTTTCAGGGACAGAGGGGATACGAGCAGTACTTC.

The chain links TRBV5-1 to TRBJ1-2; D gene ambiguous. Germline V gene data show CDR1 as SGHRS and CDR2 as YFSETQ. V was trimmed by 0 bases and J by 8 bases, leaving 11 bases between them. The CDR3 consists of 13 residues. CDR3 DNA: TGCGCCAGCAGCTTGGAGGCTGGGGTGGGCTACACCTTC. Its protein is CASSLEAGVGYTF.

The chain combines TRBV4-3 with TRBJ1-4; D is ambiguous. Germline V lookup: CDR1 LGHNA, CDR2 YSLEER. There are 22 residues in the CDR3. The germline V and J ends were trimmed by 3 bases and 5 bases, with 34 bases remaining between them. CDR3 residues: CASSHTSPGEGSARGYNEKLFF. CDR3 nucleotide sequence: TGCGCCAGCAGCCATACGTCTCCAGGTGAAGGTTCTGCCCGCGGATACAATGAAAAACTGTTTTTT.

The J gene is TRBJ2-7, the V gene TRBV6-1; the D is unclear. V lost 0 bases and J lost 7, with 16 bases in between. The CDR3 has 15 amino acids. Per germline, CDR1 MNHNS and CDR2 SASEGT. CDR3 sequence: CASSEATGRQWEQYF. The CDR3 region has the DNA TGTGCCAGCAGTGAAGCGACCGGGCGCCAGTGGGAGCAGTACTTC.

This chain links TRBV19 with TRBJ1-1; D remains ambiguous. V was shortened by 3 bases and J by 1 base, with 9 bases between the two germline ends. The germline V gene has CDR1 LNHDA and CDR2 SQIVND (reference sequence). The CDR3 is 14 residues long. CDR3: CASSIGRWNTEAFF. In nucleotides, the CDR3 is TGTGCCAGTAGTATTGGGAGATGGAACACTGAAGCTTTCTTT.

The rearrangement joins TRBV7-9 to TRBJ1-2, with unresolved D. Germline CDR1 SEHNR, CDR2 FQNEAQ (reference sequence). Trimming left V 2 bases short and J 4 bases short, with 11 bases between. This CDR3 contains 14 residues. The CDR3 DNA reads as TGTGCCAGCAGCTTAATTCGGGAGACCTATGGCTACACCTTC. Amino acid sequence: CASSLIRETYGYTF.

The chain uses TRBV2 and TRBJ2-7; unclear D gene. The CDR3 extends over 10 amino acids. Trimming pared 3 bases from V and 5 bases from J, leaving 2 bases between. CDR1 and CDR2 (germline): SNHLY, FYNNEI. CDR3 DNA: TGTGCCAGCAGTGAGGACGAGCAGTACTTC. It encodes CASSEDEQYF.

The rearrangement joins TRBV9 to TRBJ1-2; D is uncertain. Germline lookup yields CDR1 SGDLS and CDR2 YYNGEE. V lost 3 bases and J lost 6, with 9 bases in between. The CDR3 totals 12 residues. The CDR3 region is CASSGLSDGYTF. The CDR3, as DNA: TGTGCCAGCAGCGGGCTCAGCGATGGCTACACCTTC.

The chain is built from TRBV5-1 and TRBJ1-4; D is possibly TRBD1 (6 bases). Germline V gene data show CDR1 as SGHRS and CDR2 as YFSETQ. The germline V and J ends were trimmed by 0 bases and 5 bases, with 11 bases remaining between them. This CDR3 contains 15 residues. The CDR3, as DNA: TGCGCCAGCAGCTTGGGACAGGTACAAAATGAAAAACTGTTTTTT. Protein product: CASSLGQVQNEKLFF.

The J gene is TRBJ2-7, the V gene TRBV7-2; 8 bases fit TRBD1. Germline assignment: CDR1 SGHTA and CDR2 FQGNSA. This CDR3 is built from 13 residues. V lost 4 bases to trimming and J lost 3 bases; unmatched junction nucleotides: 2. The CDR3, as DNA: TGTGCCAGCAGCTCGACAGGGGACTACGAGCAGTACTTC. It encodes CASSSTGDYEQYF.

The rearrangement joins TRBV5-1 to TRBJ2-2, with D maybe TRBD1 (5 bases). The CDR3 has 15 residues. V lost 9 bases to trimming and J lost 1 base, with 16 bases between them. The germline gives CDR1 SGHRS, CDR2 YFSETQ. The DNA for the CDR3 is TGCGCCACCACTAAGGAACAGGTGAACACCGGGGAGCTGTTTTTT. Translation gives CATTKEQVNTGELFF.

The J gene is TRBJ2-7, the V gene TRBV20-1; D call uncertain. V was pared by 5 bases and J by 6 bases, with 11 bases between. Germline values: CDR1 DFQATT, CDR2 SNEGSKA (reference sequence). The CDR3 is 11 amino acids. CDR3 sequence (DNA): TGCAGTGCTGGCCCCGGAACCGAGCAGTACTTC. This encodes CSAGPGTEQYF.

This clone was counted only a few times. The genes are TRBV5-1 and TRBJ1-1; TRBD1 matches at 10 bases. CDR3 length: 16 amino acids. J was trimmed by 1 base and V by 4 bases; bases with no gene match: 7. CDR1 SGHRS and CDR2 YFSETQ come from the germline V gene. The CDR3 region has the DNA TGCGCCAGCAGCATCGGACAGGGGGTAAGGAACACTGAAGCTTTCTTT. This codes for CASSIGQGVRNTEAFF.

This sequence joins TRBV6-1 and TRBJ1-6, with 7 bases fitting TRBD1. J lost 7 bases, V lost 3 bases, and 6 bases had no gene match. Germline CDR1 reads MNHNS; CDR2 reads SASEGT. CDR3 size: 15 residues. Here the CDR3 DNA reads TGTGCCAGCAGTGATTCTCAGGGGGGGAATTCACCCCTCCACTTT. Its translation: CASSDSQGGNSPLHF.